Each of the 22 T cell receptor beta chains below was sequenced from the same sample in a study of blood T cell repertoires in COVID-19 (dated by TCRdb to the early 2020s). Library construction relied on the immunoSEQ multiplex PCR assay. This is the immuneACCESS table as TCRdb keeps it, with only in-frame sequences that have V and J called. A part of the clones is gone; compared with another copy, unresolved V genes explain less than half, and the rest is unexplained. The sample yields roughly 390,000 clones; 85% were counted once. In total, the top ten clones hold 3% to 4.5% of the sample. Sequences were obtained from peripheral blood. These receptors were collected from a woman aged 18-29 years with acute or convalescent COVID-19.

The gene calls are TRBV2 and TRBJ1-2; the D gene is possibly TRBD1 (6 bases). Per germline, CDR1 SNHLY and CDR2 FYNNEI. CDR3 length: 12 amino acids. Trimming stripped 4 bases from V and 7 bases from J, with 10 bases between. CDR3 sequence (DNA): TGTGCCAGCAGTGGCCGCAGGGGTGGCTACACCTTC. Its protein product is CASSGRRGGYTF. Supplemented by reference TRBV2 and TRBJ1-2, the full variable domain reads EPEVTQTPSHQVTQMGQEVILRCVPISNHLYFYWYRQILGQKVEFLVSFYNNEISEKSEIFDDQFSVERPDGSNFTLKIRSTKLEDSAMYFCASSGRRGGYTFGSGTRLTVV.

This chain links TRBV24-1 with TRBJ1-1, with D maybe TRBD1 (5 bases). This CDR3 contains 14 residues. Trimming took 4 bases from V and 9 from J, leaving 17 bases between them. Germline CDR1 reads KGHDR; CDR2 reads SFDVKD. The CDR3 sequence is CATSDLGQVDKAFF. In DNA form, the CDR3 reads TGTGCCACCAGTGACCTTGGACAAGTGGACAAAGCTTTCTTT.

This rearrangement joins TRBV10-3 to TRBJ1-2; D perhaps matches TRBD1 (5 bases). Germline V gene lookup returns CDR1 ENHRY and CDR2 SYGVKD. This CDR3 spans 15 amino acids. V was clipped by 3 bases and J by 6 bases, with 17 bases between them. The CDR3 here is CAISEGAGKSNGYTF. The CDR3, as DNA: TGTGCCATCAGTGAAGGGGCAGGGAAAAGCAATGGCTACACCTTC.

The chain joins TRBV2 to TRBJ1-2, with D tentatively TRBD1 (5 bases). CDR1 is SNHLY and CDR2 is FYNNEI in the germline V gene. This CDR3 contains 13 residues. V was cut by 6 bases and J by 2 bases, with 10 bases left in between. CDR3 nucleotides: TGTGCCAGCAGCGCAGGGATGAACTATGGCTACACCTTC. It codes for CASSAGMNYGYTF.

The CDR3 region is CASSSSGGYEQYF. In nucleotides, the CDR3 is TGTGCCAGCAGCTCTAGCGGTGGGTACGAGCAGTACTTC. The chain couples TRBV7-2 to TRBJ2-7, with 7 bases lining up with TRBD2. The CDR3 length is 13 residues. J gave up 4 bases and V 4 bases, and 4 bases lay outside the gene matches. Germline lookup yields CDR1 SGHTA and CDR2 FQGNSA. The full variable domain, rest sourced from reference TRBV7-2 and TRBJ2-7, is GAGVSQSPSNKVTEKGKDVELRCDPISGHTALYWYRQSLGQGLEFLIYFQGNSAPDKSGLPSDRFSAERTGGSVSTLTIQRTQQEDSAVYLCASSSSGGYEQYFGPGTRLTVT.

As regards this clone: A much larger clone sits a single nucleotide away, making a read error possible. V usage is TRBV5-1 and J usage is TRBJ1-1; tentatively, D is TRBD1 (5 bases). The CDR3 loop spans 14 amino acids. V lost 4 bases to trimming and J lost 0 bases, with 10 bases between them. Germline V gene sequence: CDR1 SGHRS, CDR2 YFSETQ. The CDR3 bases are TGCGCCAGCAGCCTACAGGTCATGAACACTGAAGCTTTCTTT. This translates into CASSLQVMNTEAFF.

This clone was detected once. This rearrangement joins TRBV19 to TRBJ1-3, with 8 positions matching TRBD1. Trimming at V came to 9 bases and at J to 0 bases, leaving 10 bases not matched to a gene. The CDR3 extends over 16 amino acids. The germline V gene has CDR1 LNHDA and CDR2 SQIVND (reference sequence). The CDR3 DNA follows: TGTGCCAGCAGGACAGGGCAAACTAACTCTGGAAACACCATATATTTT. It translates to CASRTGQTNSGNTIYF.

This chain connects TRBV12-3 or TRBV12-4 to TRBJ1-3, with TRBD1 as a possible D gene (5 bases). There are 13 residues in the CDR3. Deletions cut 1 base from V and 6 bases from J, with 7 bases between. The CDR3 loop is CASSLGGVNTIYF. CDR3 sequence (DNA): TGTGCCAGCAGTTTAGGGGGCGTAAACACCATATATTTT.

CDR3: CASTPSGDRAYNEQFF. In nucleotides, the CDR3 is TGTGCCAGCACTCCCTCGGGAGACAGGGCCTACAATGAGCAGTTCTTC. V and J are TRBV14 and TRBJ2-1, with D possibly matching TRBD1 (7 bases). V was trimmed by 7 bases and J by 2 bases, leaving 18 bases between them. CDR3 length: 16 residues. Germline-derived CDR1 and CDR2 are SGHDN and FVKESK.

The J gene is TRBJ2-3, the V gene TRBV19; maybe TRBD1 (6 bases). V dropped 5 bases and J dropped 5 bases, with 11 bases sitting between them. The CDR3 contains 13 residues. Germline CDR1 LNHDA, CDR2 SQIVND (reference sequence). DNA for the CDR3: TGTGCCAGTAGTTTGGAGACAGGAGATACGCAGTATTTT. Translated, it gives CASSLETGDTQYF. The variable domain in full, with the rest retrieved from reference TRBV19 and TRBJ2-3, is DGGITQSPKYLFRKEGQNVTLSCEQNLNHDAMYWYRQDPGQGLRLIYYSQIVNDFQKGDIAEGYSVSREKKESFPLTVTSAQKNPTAFYLCASSLETGDTQYFGPGTRLTVL.

This clone was seen only once. The DNA for the CDR3 is TGTGCCAGCACAAACGGGGGACAGGGTACGAATGAGCAGTTCTTC. Translating it yields CASTNGGQGTNEQFF. J is TRBJ2-1 and V is TRBV7-3, with 9 nucleotides matching TRBD1. The CDR3 sequence is 15 residues long. The V gene's germline CDR1 is SGHTA and CDR2 FQGTGA. V shed 7 bases, J shed 7 bases, and the junction held 11 bases outside the gene matches.

This sequence joins TRBV6-6 and TRBJ2-3, with 10 bases that match TRBD2. Germline V gene lookup returns CDR1 MNHNY and CDR2 SVGAGI (reference sequence). CDR3 length: 15 residues. V shed 5 bases and J 2 bases; nucleotides not matched to a gene: 4. In DNA, the CDR3 is TGTGCCAGCAGTCTCGGACTAGCGGACACAGATACGCAGTATTTT. It encodes CASSLGLADTDTQYF.

This sequence joins TRBV19 and TRBJ1-5, with 8 bases fitting TRBD1. CDR1 is LNHDA, CDR2 SQIVND, per germline (reference sequence). This CDR3 comprises 16 residues. With V trimmed by 5 bases and J by 3 bases, 9 bases remained unmatched. The CDR3 protein is CASSSADRDFNQPQHF. The CDR3 DNA follows: TGTGCCAGTAGTTCAGCGGACAGGGATTTCAATCAGCCCCAGCATTTT.

This chain joins TRBV11-3 and TRBJ2-7, with D tentatively TRBD1 (6 bases). Trimming left V 5 bases short and J 0 bases short, with 14 bases between. The CDR3 consists of 15 residues. CDR1 SGHNT and CDR2 YENEEA come from the germline V gene. In nucleotides, the CDR3 is TGTGCCAGCAGCCTCCGCAGGGGAAGCTCCTACGAGCAGTACTTC. Translating gives CASSLRRGSSYEQYF.

This clone was detected only once. This chain connects TRBV6-5 to TRBJ1-1; unclear D gene. CDR1 is MNHEY, CDR2 SVGAGI, per germline. The CDR3 has 14 residues. V was trimmed by 6 bases and J by 4 bases, leaving 15 bases between them. In DNA form, the CDR3 reads TGTGCCAGCAGGGCCGGCCCCCGCGGCACTGAAGCTTTCTTT. Residues: CASRAGPRGTEAFF.

The chain joins TRBV20-1 to TRBJ1-1; D might be TRBD1 (5 bases). The ends were cut back, 7 bases at V and 1 base at J, with 7 bases in the middle. The CDR3 loop spans 11 amino acids. Germline V gene lookup returns CDR1 DFQATT and CDR2 SNEGSKA (reference sequence). CDR3 amino acids: CSGGGNTEAFF. CDR3 bases: TGCAGTGGCGGGGGGAACACTGAAGCTTTCTTT.

This chain joins TRBV19 and TRBJ2-7; tentative D call: TRBD2 (6 bases). This CDR3 has 11 residues. CDR1 LNHDA and CDR2 SQIVND come from the germline V gene (reference sequence). Between the trimmed V and J ends, which lost 3 bases and 7 bases, there was a span of 7 bases. The CDR3 nucleotides are TGTGCCAGTAGTATTAGCGGAGAGCAGTACTTC. It is translated as CASSISGEQYF.

The V gene is TRBV30, the J gene TRBJ1-2; 7 bases fit TRBD1. The CDR3 runs 16 residues. CDR1 GTSNPN and CDR2 SVGIG come from the germline V gene (reference sequence). V lost 2 bases, J lost 8 bases, and 17 bases stayed unmatched. The CDR3 DNA is TGTGCCTGGAGTTTTTCCAGACGACAGGGTCTATACGGCTACACCTTC. Its protein is CAWSFSRRQGLYGYTF.

The chain uses TRBV4-1 and TRBJ1-4; 11 nucleotides align to TRBD1. This CDR3 comprises 14 residues. Germline V gives CDR1 MGHRA, CDR2 YSYEKL. V lost 1 base to trimming and J lost 12 bases; unmatched junction nucleotides: 4. The CDR3 sequence is CASSQGTGGAELFF. In nucleotides, the CDR3 is TGCGCCAGCAGCCAAGGGACAGGGGGCGCCGAACTGTTTTTT.

This clone was counted a single time. The sample carries other DNA sequences with the same CDR3. V is TRBV7-2 and J is TRBJ2-5; D not certain. This CDR3 is 13 amino acids long. Per germline, CDR1 SGHTA and CDR2 FQGNSA. V lost 0 bases to trimming and J lost 2 bases, with 4 bases between them. CDR3 protein: CASSLARQETQYF. The CDR3 DNA sequence: TGTGCCAGCAGCTTAGCTCGGCAAGAGACCCAGTACTTC. The full variable domain, rest sourced from reference TRBV7-2 and TRBJ2-5, is GAGVSQSPSNKVTEKGKDVELRCDPISGHTALYWYRQSLGQGLEFLIYFQGNSAPDKSGLPSDRFSAERTGGSVSTLTIQRTQQEDSAVYLCASSLARQETQYFGPGTRLLVL.

The CDR3 sequence is CASSGTVTGELFF. The CDR3 DNA sequence: TGTGCCAGCAGCGGGACAGTCACCGGGGAGCTGTTTTTT. This chain connects TRBV5-5 to TRBJ2-2; 7 bases are a match to TRBD1. V lost 4 bases and J lost 4; bases outside the gene matches: 1. CDR1 SGHKS and CDR2 YYEKEE come from the germline V gene (reference sequence). The length of the CDR3 is 13 residues.

The chain couples TRBV28 to TRBJ1-4; TRBD1 matches at 8 bases. CDR3 length equals 16 residues. Germline V gene lookup returns CDR1 MDHEN and CDR2 SYDVKM. J was trimmed by 7 bases and V by 7 bases; bases with no gene match: 14. In nucleotides, the CDR3 is TGTGCCAGCAATCACGCCCAGGGGGCTGAGGGTGAAAAACTGTTTTTT. Protein sequence: CASNHAQGAEGEKLFF. The full variable domain, with the rest looked up from reference TRBV28 and TRBJ1-4, is DVKVTQSSRYLVKRTGEKVFLECVQDMDHENMFWYRQDPGLGLRLIYFSYDVKMKEKGDIPEGYSVSREKKERFSLILESASTNQTSMYLCASNHAQGAEGEKLFFGSGTQLSVL.